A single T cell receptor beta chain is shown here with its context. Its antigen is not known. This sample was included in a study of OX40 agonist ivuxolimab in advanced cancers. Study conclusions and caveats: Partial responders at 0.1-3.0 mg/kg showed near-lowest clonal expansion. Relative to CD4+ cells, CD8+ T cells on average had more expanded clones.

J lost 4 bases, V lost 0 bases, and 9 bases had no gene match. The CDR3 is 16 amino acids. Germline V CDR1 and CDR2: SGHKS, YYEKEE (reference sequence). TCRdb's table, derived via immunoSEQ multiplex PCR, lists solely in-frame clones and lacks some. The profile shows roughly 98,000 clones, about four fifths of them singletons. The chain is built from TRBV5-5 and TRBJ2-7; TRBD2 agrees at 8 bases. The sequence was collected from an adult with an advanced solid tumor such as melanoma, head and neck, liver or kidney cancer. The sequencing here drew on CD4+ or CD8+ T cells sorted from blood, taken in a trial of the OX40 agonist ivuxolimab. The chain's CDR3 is CASSLAAAGVLYEQYF. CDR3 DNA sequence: TGTGCCAGCAGCTTGGCGGCAGCGGGAGTGTTATACGAGCAGTACTTC. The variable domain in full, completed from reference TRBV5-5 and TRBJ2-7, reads DAGVTQSPTHLIKTRGQQVTLRCSPISGHKSVSWYQQVLGQGPQFIFQYYEKEERGRGNFPDRFSARQFPNYSSELNVNALLLGDSALYLCASSLAAAGVLYEQYFGPGTRLTVT.